This TCR beta chain comes out of a study of T cell changes during pregnancy in multiple sclerosis. This CDR3 region has 16 residues. Germline-derived CDR1 and CDR2 are MGHRA and YSYEKL. Between the trimmed V and J ends, which lost 1 base and 3 bases, there was a span of 15 bases. Profiled with immunoSEQ multiplex PCR; TCRdb holds only in-frame clones, not every one. The sample includes over 70,000 clones, around 93% of them seen just once. The receptor comes from a female donor in good health, enrolled as a control in a pregnancy study. Sequencing used peripheral blood, obtained in the first trimester of pregnancy. The chain has TRBV4-1 and TRBJ2-5; weak D call: TRBD2 (6 bases). The CDR3 region is CASSQVFGGREETQYF. CDR3 bases: TGCGCCAGCAGCCAAGTTTTCGGGGGTAGGGAAGAGACCCAGTACTTC.